This T cell receptor (beta chain) was retrieved from a study of blood T cell repertoires in COVID-19. Study-wide background: The cDNA or gDNA used as material had been derived from T cells, B-cell-depleted T cells, or PBMCs.

Source study methods: By means of reference gene primer amplification, nucleated cell counts were estimated. Data came from immunoSEQ multiplex PCR; TCRdb stores just in-frame clones and leaves some out. The DNA was the basis for D and trimming; V, J and clone size are from that table. This repertoire shows about 80,000 clones, roughly 85% found once; its top ten account for around a tenth. Those enrolled in Seattle joined during active infection and were followed longitudinally afterward. The CDR3 has 17 residues. CDR1 and CDR2 from the germline V gene are MDHEN and SYDVKM. Between the trimmed V and J ends, which lost 5 bases and 0 bases, there was a span of 17 bases.

This receptor was identified in a man aged 50 to 60 with COVID-19, enrolled during active disease. The chain has TRBV28 and TRBJ1-5; maybe TRBD1 (6 bases). Sequencing was done on a sample of peripheral blood. CDR3 amino acids: CASSGLTGPYSNQPQHF. The CDR3 DNA is TGTGCCAGCAGTGGCCTCACAGGGCCTTATAGCAATCAGCCCCAGCATTTT. The variable domain in full, completed from reference TRBV28 and TRBJ1-5, reads DVKVTQSSRYLVKRTGEKVFLECVQDMDHENMFWYRQDPGLGLRLIYFSYDVKMKEKGDIPEGYSVSREKKERFSLILESASTNQTSMYLCASSGLTGPYSNQPQHFGDGTRLSIL.